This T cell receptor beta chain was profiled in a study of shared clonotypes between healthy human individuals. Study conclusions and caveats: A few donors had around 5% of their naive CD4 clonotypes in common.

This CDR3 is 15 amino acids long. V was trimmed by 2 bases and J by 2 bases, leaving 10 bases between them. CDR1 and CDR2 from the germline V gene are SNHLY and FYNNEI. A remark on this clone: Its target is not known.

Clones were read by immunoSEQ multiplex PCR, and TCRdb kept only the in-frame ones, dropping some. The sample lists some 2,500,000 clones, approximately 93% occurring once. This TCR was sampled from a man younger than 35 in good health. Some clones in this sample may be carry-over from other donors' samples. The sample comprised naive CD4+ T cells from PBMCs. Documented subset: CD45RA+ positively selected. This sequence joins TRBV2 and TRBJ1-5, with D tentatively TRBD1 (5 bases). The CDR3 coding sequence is TGTGCCAGCAGTGAAACAGGCATGGGCAATCAGCCCCAGCATTTT. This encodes CASSETGMGNQPQHF.